The 27 T cell receptor beta chains presented below share a single source sample, sequenced in a study of blood T cells in healthy people across ages. Alongside a J-beta primer mix, a sample-barcoded 5' primer served in a second PCR lasting roughly 7 to 11 cycles. TCRdb reprocessed the 5' RACE reads via MiXCR and lists one record per CDR3 protein. The table has roughly 1,500,000 distinct CDR3 sequences, around 39% seen once. The sample taken for sequencing was blood. The receptors originated from a woman younger than 30 in good health.

The CDR3 sequence: CASGFAGTEAFF. In nucleotides, the CDR3 is TGTGCTAGTGGTTTCGCCGGCACTGAAGCTTTCTTT. This chain uses TRBV12-5 with TRBJ1-1, with D uncertain. CDR1 and CDR2 (germline): LGHNT, FRNRAP. The CDR3 consists of 12 residues. Trimming removed 3 bases from V and 4 bases from J, with 6 bases in between.

A few counts support this clonotype. This chain uses TRBV7-9 with TRBJ2-1, with D unclear. Trimming cost V 5 bases and J 0 bases, with 8 bases left between them. Germline lookup yields CDR1 SEHNR and CDR2 FQNEAQ (reference sequence). The CDR3 has 14 residues. CDR3 nucleotide sequence: TGTGCCAGCAGCATCTCGGTCTCCTACAATGAGCAGTTCTTC. Its translation is CASSISVSYNEQFF.

As concerns this clonotype: A read error may produce the germline difference seen at one junction end. The CDR3: CAGSPRETQYF. CDR3 nucleotide sequence: TGTGCCGGCAGTCCCCGAGAGACCCAGTACTTC. The chain links TRBV6-6 to TRBJ2-7; unclear D gene. The end of the DNA fits TRBJ2-5 better, so the J call may be wrong. CDR1 is MNHNY, CDR2 SVGAGI, per germline (reference sequence). The CDR3 consists of 11 residues.

The CDR3 spells CASSRSAGISNQPQHF. The CDR3 DNA reads as TGTGCCAGCAGTCGGTCCGCAGGGATTAGCAATCAGCCCCAGCATTTT. The chain links TRBV6-1 to TRBJ1-5; weak D call: TRBD1 (5 bases). The ends were cut back, 5 bases at V and 0 bases at J, with 14 bases in the middle. From germline, CDR1 is MNHNS and CDR2 SASEGT. The CDR3 is made up of 16 amino acids.

The J gene is TRBJ1-6, the V gene TRBV5-1; a possible D gene is TRBD1 (5 bases). V lost 5 bases, J lost 9 bases, and 12 bases lay in between. From germline, CDR1 is SGHRS and CDR2 YFSETQ. CDR3 length equals 13 residues. As DNA, the CDR3 is TGCGCCAGCAGGGGCGACGGGGCTTCACCCCTCCACTTT. Its translation is CASRGDGASPLHF.

Worth noting for this clonotype: A junction end diverges from the germline sequence, so it may reflect a read error. The genes are TRBV7-7 and TRBJ2-6; no definite D call. Germline V lookup: CDR1 SSHAT, CDR2 FNYEAQ (reference sequence). This CDR3 region has 17 residues. CDR3 loop: CASSPGTALSGANVLTF. Written as DNA, the CDR3 is TGTGCTAGCAGCCCTGGAACTGCCCTTTCTGGGGCCAACGTCCTGACTTTC.

This clonotype was counted between two and nine times. The chain recombines TRBV20-1 with TRBJ2-5; 9 bases fit TRBD1. Germline V gives CDR1 DFQATT, CDR2 SNEGSKA (reference sequence). V shed 6 bases, J shed 2 bases, and the junction held 10 bases outside the gene matches. The CDR3 totals 15 residues. The CDR3 loop reads CSAQGAGGKQETQYF. CDR3 in DNA: TGCAGTGCACAGGGGGCAGGGGGCAAACAAGAGACCCAGTACTTC.

This clonotype has only a few counts. This chain uses TRBV28 with TRBJ2-3; no definite D call. The germline CDR1 and CDR2 sequences are MDHEN and SYDVKM. Trimming left V 2 bases short and J 6 bases short, with 15 bases between. This CDR3 is 15 amino acids long. The CDR3: CASSLGPLSKDTQYF. The CDR3 nucleotides are TGTGCCAGCAGTTTAGGCCCCCTCTCAAAGGATACGCAGTATTTT.

A remark on this clonotype: A much larger clone differs from this one at a single base, so this may be a read error. The chain is built from TRBV29-1 and TRBJ2-3, with a tentative D call TRBD1 (6 bases). The CDR3 covers 11 residues. Germline CDR1 reads SQVTM; CDR2 reads ANQGSEA. As DNA, the CDR3 is TGCAGCGGGACAGCCACAGGTACGCAGTATTTT. Translation: CSGTATGTQYF.

This chain uses TRBV20-1 with TRBJ1-6, with D possibly being TRBD1 (6 bases). This CDR3 comprises 15 residues. V was shortened by 8 bases and J by 11 bases, with 25 bases between the two germline ends. In germline, CDR1 is DFQATT, CDR2 SNEGSKA (reference sequence). The CDR3 reads CSLTPRGAMDPPLHF. The DNA of the CDR3 is TGCAGTCTCACTCCGCGGGGGGCGATGGATCCACCCCTCCACTTT.

This chain joins TRBV5-1 and TRBJ2-5; D is unclear. The CDR3 has 13 residues. Germline V gene sequence: CDR1 SGHRS, CDR2 YFSETQ. V lost 4 bases and J lost 5, with 12 bases in between. This CDR3 reads CASSTSRLETQYF. The CDR3 DNA reads as TGCGCCAGCAGCACGTCTAGGTTGGAGACCCAGTACTTC.

The gene calls are TRBV4-2 and TRBJ2-7; possibly TRBD1 for D (6 bases). Germline V gene sequence: CDR1 LGHNA, CDR2 YNFKEQ. V was cut by 0 bases and J by 0 bases, with 12 bases left in between. CDR3 length equals 16 residues. CDR3 residues: CASSQEFTGSSYEQYF. The CDR3 coding sequence is TGTGCCAGCAGCCAAGAGTTTACAGGGAGCTCCTACGAGCAGTACTTC.

The table lists this clonotype with many counts. V is TRBV12-3 or TRBV12-4 and J is TRBJ2-1, with unresolved D. The V end was cut by 2 bases, the J end by 2 bases, with 13 bases between. The CDR3 totals 16 residues. This chain's CDR3 is CASSLLAPAPYNEQFF. In DNA, the CDR3 is TGTGCCAGCAGTTTACTGGCCCCGGCTCCCTACAATGAGCAGTTCTTC.

This clonotype showed up just a few times. The chain carries TRBV3-1 and TRBJ2-1, with 8 bases aligning to TRBD2. This CDR3 contains 15 residues. Germline CDR1 and CDR2: LGHDT and YNNKEL (reference sequence). The V gene end was trimmed by 0 bases and the J gene end by 5 bases; junction bases not matched to a gene: 3. The CDR3 region has the DNA TGTGCCAGCAGCCAAGAACTAGCGGAAGACAATGAGCAGTTCTTC. It codes for CASSQELAEDNEQFF.

This clonotype was counted many times. The rearrangement joins TRBV7-9 to TRBJ1-2; the D is unclear. Per the germline V gene, CDR1 is SEHNR and CDR2 is FQNEAQ (reference sequence). Between the trimmed V and J ends, which lost 1 base and 4 bases, there was a span of 4 bases. The CDR3 has 12 amino acids. CDR3 DNA sequence: TGTGCCAGCAGCTTAGGGGCCTATGGCTACACCTTC. As protein: CASSLGAYGYTF.

This clonotype was seen only once. The chain has TRBV11-2 and TRBJ2-5; 10 bases line up with TRBD2. CDR3 length: 18 amino acids. Germline loops: CDR1 SGHAT, CDR2 FQNNGV. V lost 2 bases, J lost 1 base, and 10 bases stayed unmatched. CDR3 region: CASSLRPAGTSVQETQYF. CDR3 nucleotide sequence: TGTGCCAGCAGCTTACGCCCTGCCGGGACTAGCGTCCAAGAGACCCAGTACTTC.

This chain connects TRBV7-9 to TRBJ2-2, with D unresolved. The CDR3 totals 12 residues. From germline, CDR1 is SEHNR and CDR2 FQNEAQ (reference sequence). The germline V and J ends were trimmed by 5 bases and 9 bases, with 10 bases remaining between them. Written as DNA, the CDR3 is TGTGCCAGCAGCCCCGACACGCGGGAGCTGTTTTTT. It is translated as CASSPDTRELFF.

The V and J genes are TRBV20-1 and TRBJ1-2, with 7 bases lining up with TRBD1. The CDR3 contains 14 residues. Per germline, CDR1 DFQATT and CDR2 SNEGSKA (reference sequence). With 6 bases clipped from V and 8 bases from J, the junction kept 15 bases outside the gene matches. The CDR3 DNA is TGCAGTGCATATCCGGGACAGCGGTCTCGGGGCTACACCTTC. This encodes CSAYPGQRSRGYTF.

For this clonotype: A read error may account for a junction end that differs from germline. This chain links TRBV7-9 with TRBJ2-2; unclear D gene. Germline CDR1 SEHNR, CDR2 FQNEAQ (reference sequence). This CDR3 contains 15 residues. The DNA of the CDR3 is TGTGCCAGCGTTGACTCGGACCGGAACACCGGAGAGCTGTTTTTT. As protein: CASVDSDRNTGELFF. Supplemented by reference TRBV7-9 and TRBJ2-2, the full variable domain reads DTGVSQNPRHKITKRGQNVTFRCDPISEHNRLYWYRQTLGQGPEFLTYFQNEAQLEKSRLLSDRFSAERPKGSFSTLEIQRTEQGDSAMYLCASVDSDRNTGELFFGEGSRLTVL.

Details on this clonotype: Because the CDR3's place on the DNA is in doubt, the DNA is left out and the CDR3 is given as listed by TCRdb. V gene TRBV11-2 combines with J gene TRBJ1-4. Ends included, the CDR3 has 16 residues. Per germline, CDR1 SGHAT and CDR2 FQNNGV. CDR3 amino acids: CASSSFGEGGDGKLFF.

This sequence joins TRBV11-2 and TRBJ2-1, with 9 bases lining up with TRBD1. With V trimmed by 6 bases and J by 6 bases, 3 bases remained unmatched. This CDR3 comprises 13 residues. The germline V gene has CDR1 SGHAT and CDR2 FQNNGV. The CDR3 reads CASRQTGGNEQFF. CDR3 sequence (DNA): TGTGCCAGCAGACAGACAGGGGGCAATGAGCAGTTCTTC.

Points on this clonotype: A much bigger clone sits one base away, suggesting this may be a read error. The CDR3 DNA follows: TGTGCCAGCAGCTTAGACATGAACACTGAAACTTTCTTT. It yields the protein CASSLDMNTETFF. V is TRBV7-2 and J is TRBJ1-1; no firm D call. Germline CDR1 reads SGHTA; CDR2 reads FQGNSA. This CDR3 spans 13 amino acids.

This clonotype was counted between two and nine times. The rearrangement links TRBV9 to TRBJ2-1; the match to TRBD2 covers 9 bases. The CDR3 is 15 residues long. The junction had 7 bases not matched to a gene; V was cut back by 4 bases and J by 5 bases. CDR1 and CDR2 from the germline V gene are SGDLS and YYNGEE. The CDR3 sequence: CASSPPAGGNNEQFF. In DNA, the CDR3 is TGTGCCAGCAGCCCTCCGGCGGGAGGGAACAATGAGCAGTTCTTC.

This sequence joins TRBV20-1 and TRBJ2-3; D is uncertain. Deletions cut 4 bases from V and 6 bases from J, with 11 bases between. This CDR3 region has 12 residues. The germline V gene encodes CDR1 DFQATT and CDR2 SNEGSKA (reference sequence). CDR3 protein: CSANPPMDTQYF. The CDR3 bases are TGCAGTGCTAACCCCCCGATGGATACGCAGTATTTT.

V is TRBV10-3 and J is TRBJ2-5; D may match TRBD1 or TRBD2 (5 bases each). Germline V gives CDR1 ENHRY, CDR2 SYGVKD. Trimming removed 4 bases from V and 11 bases from J, with 26 bases in between. This CDR3 comprises 16 residues. The CDR3 region has the DNA TGTGCCATCAGTGCTTCGGGGCCCGGCGTCAAAGGGGAGCAGTACTTC. It translates to CAISASGPGVKGEQYF.

This chain uses TRBV6-2 or TRBV6-3 with TRBJ2-1; D not resolved. The germline V and J ends were trimmed by 4 bases and 2 bases, with 9 bases remaining between them. CDR1 MNHEY and CDR2 SVGEGT come from the germline V gene. CDR3 length: 14 amino acids. CDR3 DNA sequence: TGTGCCAGCAGTTCCCCGGCGGCCTACAATGAGCAGTTCTTC. It encodes CASSSPAAYNEQFF.

This clonotype showed up just a few times. This chain connects TRBV12-3 or TRBV12-4 to TRBJ2-6; no definite D call. The V and J ends lost 7 bases and 4 bases respectively, with 14 bases between them. The CDR3 has 15 residues. DNA for the CDR3: TGTGCCAGCAAAAATGCAGGAGTCGGGGCCAACGTCCTGACTTTC. This gives the protein CASKNAGVGANVLTF.